This T cell receptor (beta chain) was sequenced during a study of blood T cells in healthy people across ages. This clonotype turned up a few times. A second about 6 to 11 cycle PCR used barcoded and J-beta primers. TCRdb reanalysed the 5' RACE reads using MiXCR and keeps one entry per CDR3 protein. The data contain more than 650,000 distinct CDR3 sequences, roughly 26% of them singletons. These data were likewise used in another study, on T cells of mothers and their children. As that study records: Barcodes for each sample and 2-4 random nucleotides were added by the M1S primer used in the second PCR. Compared with unrelated pairs, related mother-child pairs had slightly higher, non-significant overlap.

The clonotype was recovered from a boy aged 10-17 years in good health. Sequencing was performed on blood.

The CDR3 region is CASSAQTGPINSPLHF. In DNA form, the CDR3 reads TGTGCCAGCAGCGCGCAGACAGGACCGATCAATTCACCCCTCCACTTT. The chain is built from TRBV7-6 and TRBJ1-6, with a tentative D call TRBD1 (6 bases). Germline assignment: CDR1 SGHVS and CDR2 FNYEAQ. Trimming took 5 bases from V and 7 from J, leaving 18 bases between them. The CDR3 extends over 16 amino acids. The full variable domain, in which reference TRBV7-6 and TRBJ1-6 provide the parts outside the CDR3, is GAGVSQSPRYKVTKRGQDVALRCDPISGHVSLYWYRQALGQGPEFLTYFNYEAQQDKSGLPNDRFSAERPEGSISTLTIQRTEQRDSAMYRCASSAQTGPINSPLHFGNGTRLTVT.